Here is one T cell receptor (beta chain) with its context. The same CDR3 can be traced to other DNA sequences in this sample. How the authors handled the data: How many nucleated cells were present was estimated from reference gene primer amplification. Clones were read by immunoSEQ multiplex PCR, and TCRdb kept only the in-frame ones, dropping some. V, J and clone size reflect that table, while D and trimming were determined from the DNA. The table includes about 180,000 clones, 70% to 90% detected once. The data are from a study of blood T cell repertoires in COVID-19. In the study overall: Italy, Spain and the United States were the sources of the convalescent and acute COVID-19 samples. T cells, B-cell-depleted T cells, or PBMCs provided the cDNA or gDNA that served as material.

Followed longitudinally, the Seattle patients had been enrolled during active infection. The sequencing sample was made of peripheral blood. The receptor's source is a man aged 55-75 years with COVID-19, enrolled during active disease.

The CDR3 DNA follows: TGTGCCAGCTCACCCCAGGGGTGGAATCAGCCCCAGCATTTT. This translates into CASSPQGWNQPQHF. The J gene is TRBJ1-5, the V gene TRBV18; TRBD1 might be the D (6 bases). This CDR3 is built from 14 residues. The V and J ends lost 3 bases and 4 bases respectively, with 10 bases between them. CDR1 KGHSH and CDR2 LQKENI come from the germline V gene.